The text below deals with one TCR beta chain. Its antigen is not known. This may stem from a read error, because a much larger clone lies one nucleotide away. These data originate in a study of prognosis after radiotherapy for stage I lung cancer. On the study more broadly: Without exception, patients with non-small cell lung cancer were deemed medically inoperable. SBRT spanned 3 to 5 fractions, reaching a biologically effective dose of at least 100 Gy.

Genomic DNA served as the source from which two-round multiplex PCR generated TCR beta CDR3 amplicons. Each TRBV and TRBJ gene had its own primer in the first PCR round. A single record per CDR3 protein comes from TCRdb applying MiXCR to the multiplex PCR reads. The data hold tens of thousands of distinct CDR3 sequences, with around 27% observed a single time. Study-level points and caveats: A drop in unique TCR clone counts was seen after stereotactic body radiation therapy, median approximately 10,000 versus 7,000.

Collection of peripheral blood, in a volume of six milliliters, was performed at each of two time points. The source of this sequence is a donor over 45 with non-small cell lung cancer. The sequenced sample was PBMCs, obtained before or after stereotactic body radiation therapy (not recorded which).

The CDR3 nucleotides read TGTGCCAGCAGCTTGGGCCTCTCGCCACCCCAAGAGACCCAGTACTTC. Residues: CASSLGLSPPQETQYF. The rearrangement links TRBV5-5 to TRBJ2-5, with D unresolved. The CDR3 sequence is 16 residues long. Germline V CDR1 and CDR2: SGHKS, YYEKEE (reference sequence). V was trimmed by 0 bases and J by 1 base, leaving 13 bases between them.